The 2 T cell receptor beta chains below come from one sample, sequenced in a study of control samples from healthy donors and cancer patients. The table came from immunoSEQ multiplex PCR; TCRdb's copy has only in-frame clones and leaves some out. The table has under 450,000 clones, around nine tenths seen once. Sequenced material: PBMCs. These receptors came from a man in his forties or fifties with head and neck cancer.

A single count supports this clone. The rearrangement links TRBV4-1 to TRBJ1-6, with 7 bases aligning to TRBD1. J lost 4 bases, V lost 0 bases, and 3 bases had no gene match. Germline V gene sequence: CDR1 MGHRA, CDR2 YSYEKL. CDR3 size: 16 residues. The CDR3 sequence is CASSQDWGQYNSPLHF. CDR3 DNA sequence: TGCGCCAGCAGCCAAGATTGGGGACAGTATAATTCACCCCTCCACTTT.

V gene TRBV4-1 combines with J gene TRBJ2-7; D might be TRBD1 (5 bases). This CDR3 region has 13 residues. V was shortened by 0 bases and J by 4 bases, with 7 bases between the two germline ends. Germline loops: CDR1 MGHRA, CDR2 YSYEKL. The chain's CDR3 is CASSQDQGYEQYF. The DNA for the CDR3 is TGCGCCAGCAGCCAAGATCAGGGTTACGAGCAGTACTTC.